This T cell receptor beta chain originates from a study of blood T cell repertoires in COVID-19. Study details: From T cells, B-cell-depleted T cells, or PBMCs came the material, which was cDNA or gDNA.

The V and J ends lost 0 bases and 6 bases, in that order; junction bases with no gene match: 13. This CDR3 is 19 amino acids long. The V gene's germline CDR1 is SGHRS and CDR2 YFSETQ. Libraries were prepared by immunoSEQ multiplex PCR; TCRdb keeps only in-frame clonotypes and omits some of them. The sample holds 200,000 to 300,000 clones, just under 90% seen once. Participants' own reports of clinical history determined their cohort assignment. Sequencing was performed on PBMCs or T cells enriched from blood (not recorded which). The rearrangement joins TRBV5-1 to TRBJ1-6; 9 nucleotides match TRBD1. This sequence originates from a man over 45 who had been exposed to COVID-19. CDR3 in amino acids: CASSLVLSWTGEVNSPLHF. For the CDR3, the DNA is TGCGCCAGCAGCTTGGTACTGTCGTGGACAGGGGAAGTTAATTCACCCCTCCACTTT.